This TCR beta chain came from a study of blood T cell repertoires in COVID-19. Study overall: Acute and convalescent COVID-19 specimens originated in the United States, Italy and Spain. The analysed material was cDNA or gDNA that came from T cells, B-cell-depleted T cells, or PBMCs.

Per the germline V gene, CDR1 is LGHDT and CDR2 is YNNKEL (reference sequence). V lost 2 bases and J 8 bases, leaving 13 bases between the germline ends. The CDR3 has 13 residues. Libraries were prepared by immunoSEQ multiplex PCR; TCRdb keeps only in-frame clonotypes and omits some of them. The table has 150,000 to 200,000 clones, 70% to 90% seen once; the top ten hold 4% to 5%. The TCR sequence derives from a human donor in a cohort sampled during active COVID-19. Sequencing was carried out using peripheral blood. The V and J genes are TRBV3-1 (or the pseudogene TRBV3-2) and TRBJ2-7; maybe TRBD1 (5 bases). The CDR3 DNA is TGTGCCAGCAGCCAAAATGGCAGGGCAAAGCAGTACTTC. Encoded protein: CASSQNGRAKQYF.